What follows is one T cell receptor beta chain and its context. This sample was taken from a study of blood T cell repertoires in COVID-19. Overall study context: The United States, Italy and Spain were the sources of the acute and convalescent COVID-19 samples. In each case, the material was cDNA or gDNA derived from T cells, B-cell-depleted T cells, or PBMCs.

In the source study's methods: Scientists estimated how many nucleated cells there were by amplifying reference gene primers. The table came from immunoSEQ multiplex PCR; TCRdb's copy has only in-frame clones and leaves some out. V, J and clone size are those of that table, while D and trimming were read from the DNA. The sample yields over 300,000 clones, 90% seen once. This CDR3 is 15 amino acids long. Germline CDR1 MDHEN, CDR2 SYDVKM. Trimming removed 8 bases from V and 1 base from J; junction bases left unmatched: 8. The chain recombines TRBV28 with TRBJ2-3, with 8 bases fitting TRBD1. Sequenced: peripheral blood. This TCR was recovered from a man younger than 30 with active or convalescent COVID-19. This CDR3 is CASRADRVRTDTQYF. The CDR3, as DNA: TGTGCCAGCCGAGCGGACAGGGTACGCACAGATACGCAGTATTTT.